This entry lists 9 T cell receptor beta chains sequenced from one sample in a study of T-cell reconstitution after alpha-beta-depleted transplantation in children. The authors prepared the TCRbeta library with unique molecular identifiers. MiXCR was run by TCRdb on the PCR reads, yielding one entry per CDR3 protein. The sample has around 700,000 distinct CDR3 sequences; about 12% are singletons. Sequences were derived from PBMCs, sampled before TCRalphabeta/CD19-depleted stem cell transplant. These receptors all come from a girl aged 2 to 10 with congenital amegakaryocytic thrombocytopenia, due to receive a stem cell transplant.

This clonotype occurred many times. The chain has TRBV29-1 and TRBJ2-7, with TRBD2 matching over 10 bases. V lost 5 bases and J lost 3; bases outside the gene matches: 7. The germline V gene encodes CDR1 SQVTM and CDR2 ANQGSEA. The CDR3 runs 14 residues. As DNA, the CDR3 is TGCAGCGTTTCGAGCGGGAGGGCCGGCTACGAGCAGTACTTC. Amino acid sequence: CSVSSGRAGYEQYF.

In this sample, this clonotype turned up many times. CDR3 sequence: CASSTISGSYNEQFF. The DNA of the CDR3 is TGCGCCAGCAGCACGATTAGCGGCTCCTACAATGAGCAGTTCTTC. The chain joins TRBV5-1 to TRBJ2-1, with a tentative D call TRBD2 (6 bases). The CDR3 has 15 amino acids. Germline V gene sequence: CDR1 SGHRS, CDR2 YFSETQ. Trimming cost V 4 bases and J 0 bases, with 11 bases left between them.

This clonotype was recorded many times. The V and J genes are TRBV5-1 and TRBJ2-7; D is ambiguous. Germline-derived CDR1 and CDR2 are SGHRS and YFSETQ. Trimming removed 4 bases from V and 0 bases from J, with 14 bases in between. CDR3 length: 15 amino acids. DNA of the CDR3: TGCGCCAGCAGCCCGACGAGCGCTAGCTCCTACGAGCAGTACTTC. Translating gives CASSPTSASSYEQYF.

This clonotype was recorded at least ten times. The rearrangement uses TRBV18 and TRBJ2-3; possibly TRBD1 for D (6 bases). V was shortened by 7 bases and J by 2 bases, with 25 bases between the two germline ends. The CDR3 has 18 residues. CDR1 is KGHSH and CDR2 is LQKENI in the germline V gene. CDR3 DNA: TGTGCCAGCTTCGACCCGGTCACCGCGAGGGGGTCCACAGATACGCAGTATTTT. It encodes CASFDPVTARGSTDTQYF. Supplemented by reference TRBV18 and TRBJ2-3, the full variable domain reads NAGVMQNPRHLVRRRGQEARLRCSPMKGHSHVYWYRQLPEEGLKFMVYLQKENIIDESGMPKERFSAEFPKEGPSILRIQQVVRGDSAAYFCASFDPVTARGSTDTQYFGPGTRLTVL.

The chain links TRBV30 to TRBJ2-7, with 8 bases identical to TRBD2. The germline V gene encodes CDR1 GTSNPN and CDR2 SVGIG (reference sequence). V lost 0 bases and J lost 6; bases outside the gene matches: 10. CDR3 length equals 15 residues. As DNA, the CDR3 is TGTGCCTGGAGTGTAACAAGCGGGAGTGGGAGCGAGCAGTACTTC. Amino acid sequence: CAWSVTSGSGSEQYF.

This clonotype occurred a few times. The CDR3 reads CASSLLTGLNEQFF. In nucleotides, the CDR3 is TGTGCCAGCAGTTTATTGACAGGTTTAAATGAGCAGTTCTTC. The V and J genes are TRBV28 and TRBJ2-1; maybe TRBD1 (6 bases). Germline V gene lookup returns CDR1 MDHEN and CDR2 SYDVKM. V dropped 1 base and J dropped 7 bases, with 11 bases sitting between them. The CDR3 is 14 residues long.

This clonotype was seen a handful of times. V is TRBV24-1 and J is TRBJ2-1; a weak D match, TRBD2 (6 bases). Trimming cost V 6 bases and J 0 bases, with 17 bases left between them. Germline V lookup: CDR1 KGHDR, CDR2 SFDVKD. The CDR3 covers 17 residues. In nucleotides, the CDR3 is TGTGCCACCAGTCCCACTAGCCGAACCCTCTCCTACAATGAGCAGTTCTTC. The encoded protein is CATSPTSRTLSYNEQFF.

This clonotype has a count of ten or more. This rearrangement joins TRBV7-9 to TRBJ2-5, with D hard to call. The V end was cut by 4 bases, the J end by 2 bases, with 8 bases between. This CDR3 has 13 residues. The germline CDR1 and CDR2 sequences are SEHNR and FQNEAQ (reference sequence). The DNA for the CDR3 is TGTGCCAGCAGCTCCTTGGGGCAAGAGACCCAGTACTTC. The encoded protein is CASSSLGQETQYF.

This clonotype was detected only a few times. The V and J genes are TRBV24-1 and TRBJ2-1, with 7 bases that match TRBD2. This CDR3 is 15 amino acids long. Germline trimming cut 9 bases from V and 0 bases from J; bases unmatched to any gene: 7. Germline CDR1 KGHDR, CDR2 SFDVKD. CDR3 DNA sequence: TGTGCCACCTCTAGCGGTGATTACTCCTACAATGAGCAGTTCTTC. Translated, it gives CATSSGDYSYNEQFF.